This paragraph reports one T cell receptor (beta chain). Its antigen has not been determined. No much larger clonotype is one base removed from it; base qualities were not supplied. Including cysteine and phenylalanine, the CDR3 has 18 amino acids. CDR3 DNA is the only sequence kept; it has 54 bases, read in frame from the first base. V is pruned by 5 bases and J by 6 bases, leaving 16 bases of the junction without a gene match. The germline V gene gives CDR1 as LGHNT and CDR2 as FRNRAP. The data were obtained in a study of cytomegalovirus exposure and HLA in healthy donors (TCRdb year 2017). Regarding the complete study: A later analysis indicated that the 90 to 150 validation repertoires were generated on the platform also employed for the 670 or so repertoires of the first cohort. The aim of the study was to test whether cataloging public T cell receptors could identify signatures of past pathogen exposure. Besides the first cohort of roughly 660 subjects, a separate validation cohort made up of over a hundred different subjects was used. The study combined high-throughput TCR immunosequencing, statistical association of individual TCRs with disease status, and machine learning to predict cytomegalovirus infection status. Study-level results and caveats: All 130 or so repertoires were used to score co-occurrence in the validation cohort in a later analysis, because that analysis had no HLA typing for the cohort. A later analysis found that TCRs clustered in the first cohort also tended to co-occur in the 95 to 150 validation repertoires, with 90% to 95% of cluster scores above 0. The authors suggested that the approach could potentially be generalized to other disease states and immunological phenotypes. Most TCR sequences were observed very rarely across donors, whereas some public TCRs were present in many individuals. In vitro tests confirmed that a few of the cytomegalovirus-associated TCR beta chains recognize cytomegalovirus antigens. The study listed 150 to 200 TCR beta chains as associated with cytomegalovirus. Cytomegalovirus status was reported to be diagnosed by the classifier with high specificity and sensitivity in both the original and validation cohorts.

The donors belonged to the validation cohort of around 110 subjects, which was separate from the roughly 670-subject first cohort. Library preparation was by the immunoSEQ multiplex PCR assay. The authors processed their data as follows. A statistical classification framework was developed to diagnose cytomegalovirus status using the catalog of TCR beta chain sequences. TCRdb obtained this table from immuneACCESS and retained in-frame rearrangements with V and J assigned. These tables miss some clones; where compared with another copy, unresolved V genes account for less than half of the shortfall, and the remainder is unexplained. That table supplies the V and J calls and clone size; D and trimming were determined from the DNA. This sample is represented by almost 75,000 clones; just under 85% of them were singletons. Under 3.5% of the sample lies in the top ten.

This receptor was identified in a man between 25 and 39 years old in good health and CMV-seronegative. The specimen sequenced was PBMCs. The rearranged chain carries TRBV12-5 and TRBJ2-2; 9 of the junction bases match TRBD1. The sequenced DNA: TGTGCTAGTGGTCCTGGACAGGGGAAAAGAAAAAGGGCCGGGGAGCTGTTTTTT. Translated, it reads CASGPGQGKRKRAGELFF.